This is a list of T cell receptor beta chains from one sample in a study of CD8+ T cells in alopecia areata. Measured with immunoSEQ multiplex PCR; TCRdb has only the in-frame clones, and not every one. The repertoire holds over 150,000 clones, with roughly three fifths as singletons. Input material: CD8+ T cells sorted from blood. The receptors were gathered from a human donor in good health. CDR3s include the opening cysteine and the closing phenylalanine or tryptophan. The D gene is left open where the match is weak. Clone size is stated in some rows and not others, as once, few, many or a class when expanded.

d_call j_call clone_size v_call cdr3_aa cdr3_nt
. TRBJ2-4 . TRBV5-6 CASSLRGDNIQYF TGTGCCAGCAGCTTGAGGGGAGATAACATTCAGTACTTC
TRBD1 TRBJ1-2 . TRBV6-1 CASGDSLYYGYTF TGTGCCAGTGGGGACAGCCTTTACTATGGCTACACCTTC
. TRBJ1-5 . TRBV7-2 CASSSTNQPQHF TGTGCCAGCAGCTCAACCAATCAGCCCCAGCATTTT
. TRBJ1-2 . TRBV4-1 CASSQVGRVGGYTF TGCGCCAGCAGCCAAGTGGGCAGGGTTGGTGGCTACACCTTC
TRBD1 TRBJ2-7 . TRBV27 CASSSGTGLEQYF TGTGCCAGCAGTTCCGGGACAGGGCTCGAGCAGTACTTC
. TRBJ2-7 . TRBV5-4 CASSRADRIYEQYF TGTGCCAGCAGCCGGGCCGACAGGATCTACGAGCAGTACTTC
. TRBJ1-6 once TRBV6-5 CASSYSELGPLHF TGTGCCAGCAGTTACAGCGAACTCGGGCCCCTCCACTTT
. TRBJ2-1 . TRBV7-8 CASSLSGFTYEQFF TGTGCCAGCAGCTTGTCCGGGTTTACGTATGAGCAGTTCTTC
. TRBJ2-3 . TRBV6-1 CASSEWPGTDTQYF TGTGCCAGCAGTGAATGGCCAGGCACAGATACGCAGTATTTT
. TRBJ2-1 few TRBV12-5 CASGLSYEQFF TGTGCTAGTGGTTTATCGTATGAGCAGTTCTTC
. TRBJ2-5 . TRBV7-9 CASQSQGEFETQYF TGTGCCAGCCAATCACAGGGTGAATTTGAGACCCAGTACTTC
TRBD1 TRBJ2-5 . TRBV29-1 CSVEVPEDRGHIETQYF TGCAGCGTTGAAGTCCCTGAGGACAGGGGACATATTGAGACCCAGTACTTC
. TRBJ2-3 few TRBV13 CASSLRGMTDTQYF TGTGCCAGCAGCTTAAGGGGGATGACAGATACGCAGTATTTT
. TRBJ1-1 . TRBV29-1 CSVESGWYRGGDEAFF TGCAGCGTTGAAAGCGGGTGGTATCGGGGGGGAGATGAAGCTTTCTTT
. TRBJ2-1 . TRBV27 CATQGPSYNEQFF TGTGCCACCCAGGGGCCCTCCTACAATGAGCAGTTCTTC
. TRBJ1-1 . TRBV5-4 CASSTGQNLLFW TGTGCCAGCAGCACCGGACAGAATTTACTCTTTTGG
. TRBJ2-3 few TRBV7-2 CASSFPRVQYF TGTGCCAGCAGCTTTCCGCGGGTGCAGTATTTT
. TRBJ2-7 few TRBV4-1 CASSPVMSSYEQYF TGCGCCAGCAGCCCGGTTATGAGCTCCTACGAGCAGTACTTC
. TRBJ2-1 . TRBV7-6 CASSLGGRTYNEQFF TGTGCCAGCAGCTTAGGGGGACGGACTTACAATGAGCAGTTCTTC
. TRBJ1-1 . TRBV29-1 CSVRRGGLMNTEAFF TGCAGCGTGCGGCGAGGGGGTCTTATGAACACTGAAGCTTTCTTT
. TRBJ2-1 . TRBV7-9 CASSYSRGTSLQADEQFF TGTGCCAGCAGCTACTCGAGGGGGACATCACTCCAAGCCGATGAGCAGTTCTTC
TRBD1 TRBJ1-5 . TRBV9 CASSVGQTNQPQHF TGTGCCAGCAGCGTGGGACAGACCAATCAGCCCCAGCATTTT
. TRBJ1-1 . TRBV4-1 CASSSDRYTEAFF TGCGCCAGCAGCTCAGACAGGTACACTGAAGCTTTCTTT
TRBD1 TRBJ1-2 . TRBV27 CASSEGGRGSDGYTF TGTGCCAGCAGTGAAGGTGGCAGGGGGAGCGATGGCTACACCTTC
. TRBJ2-7 . TRBV14 CASSQEFQGEEQYF TGTGCCAGCAGCCAAGAATTCCAAGGGGAGGAGCAGTACTTC
. TRBJ2-4 few TRBV7-9 CASSLDSGTLKNIQYF TGTGCCAGCAGCTTGGATTCGGGGACCCTCAAAAACATTCAGTACTTC
. TRBJ1-2 . TRBV9 CASSDGEAGYTF TGTGCCAGCAGCGACGGCGAAGCTGGCTACACCTTC
. TRBJ2-2 few TRBV11-2 CASSITAAGELFF TGTGCCAGCAGCATTACAGCCGCCGGGGAGCTGTTTTTT
. TRBJ2-3 . TRBV27 CASSRDTSTDTQYF TGTGCCAGCAGCAGGGACACAAGCACAGATACGCAGTATTTT
. TRBJ1-2 . TRBV29-1 CSVEDTVPLNGYTF TGCAGCGTTGAAGACACAGTGCCTTTGAATGGCTACACCTTC
. TRBJ1-1 . TRBV7-8 CASSLGSTEAFF TGTGCCAGCAGCTTAGGGTCCACTGAAGCTTTCTTT
. TRBJ2-7 . TRBV13 CASSPTGTYEQYF TGTGCCAGCAGCCCCACCGGCACCTACGAGCAGTACTTC
. TRBJ1-1 few TRBV5-1 CASSVRWGNTEAFF TGCGCCAGCAGCGTTCGGTGGGGGAACACTGAAGCTTTCTTT
. TRBJ2-7 . TRBV5-6 CASSPTGGLGEQYF TGTGCCAGCAGCCCAACGGGGGGCCTTGGCGAGCAGTACTTC
. TRBJ2-2 . TRBV5-1 CASSVPSVGVNTGELFF TGCGCCAGCAGCGTACCGTCAGTAGGGGTCAACACCGGGGAGCTGTTTTTT
. TRBJ1-2 . TRBV5-1 CASSLGPSYGYTF TGCGCCAGCAGCTTGGGACCTTCCTATGGCTACACCTTC
. TRBJ2-7 . TRBV6-5 CASRDVSYEQYF TGTGCCAGCAGGGACGTCAGCTACGAGCAGTACTTC
. TRBJ2-2 . TRBV30 CAWNRVGGQVTGELFF TGTGCCTGGAACCGTGTAGGAGGGCAGGTCACCGGGGAGCTGTTTTTT
. TRBJ1-1 . TRBV14 CASSQSRSGLEAFF TGTGCCAGCAGCCAAAGTCGTTCGGGGCTTGAAGCTTTCTTT
. TRBJ2-7 . TRBV7-9 CASSFLVAYEQYF TGTGCCAGCAGCTTCCTAGTTGCCTACGAGCAGTACTTC
. TRBJ1-2 . TRBV4-1 CASSQDGGVAGYTF TGCGCCAGCAGCCAAGATGGGGGAGTTGCGGGCTACACCTTC
TRBD1 TRBJ2-5 . TRBV13 CASTTGGFETQYF TGTGCCAGCACCACAGGGGGGTTTGAGACCCAGTACTTC
. TRBJ2-1 . TRBV14 CASSRQDLPYNEQFF TGTGCCAGCAGCCGTCAGGACCTCCCCTACAATGAGCAGTTCTTC
. TRBJ1-5 . TRBV10-2 CASTGDGSNQPQHF TGCGCCAGCACCGGGGACGGTAGCAATCAGCCCCAGCATTTT
. TRBJ1-2 . TRBV15 CATQDRPGYGYTF TGTGCCACCCAGGACCGACCTGGCTATGGCTACACCTTC
. TRBJ1-5 . TRBV6-5 CASSPGENSNQPQHF TGTGCCAGCAGTCCAGGGGAAAATAGCAATCAGCCCCAGCATTTT
. TRBJ2-7 once TRBV10-2 CASRARTNEQYF TGCGCCAGCAGGGCCCGGACTAACGAGCAGTACTTC
. TRBJ2-7 . TRBV11-2 CASSSEGSSYEQYF TGTGCCAGCAGCTCGGAGGGGAGCTCCTACGAGCAGTACTTC
. TRBJ1-4 few TRBV4-1 CASSQDGFGQSVFF TGCGCCAGCAGCCAAGATGGGTTTGGACAGTCGGTGTTTTTT
. TRBJ2-7 . TRBV9 CASSSATGSYEQYF TGTGCCAGCAGCTCAGCTACTGGCTCCTACGAGCAGTACTTC
. TRBJ1-6 . TRBV7-8 CASSSNEFVDNSPLHF TGTGCCAGCAGCTCGAACGAGTTCGTCGATAATTCACCCCTCCACTTT
. TRBJ2-6 . TRBV5-6 CASSSTRGMANVLTF TGTGCCAGCAGCTCGACACGGGGTATGGCCAACGTCCTGACTTTC
. TRBJ1-2 few TRBV9 CASSVGGRNYGYTF TGTGCCAGCAGCGTAGGAGGCAGAAACTATGGCTACACCTTC
. TRBJ2-7 few TRBV25-1 CASSEYDSSYEQYF TGTGCCAGCAGTGAATACGACAGCTCCTACGAGCAGTACTTC
. TRBJ2-1 . TRBV5-1 CASRLTGGQFHEQFF TGCGCCAGCAGACTAACGGGGGGCCAGTTCCATGAGCAGTTCTTC
. TRBJ2-4 . TRBV4-1 CASSQVEGSRNIQYF TGCGCCAGCAGCCAAGTAGAGGGGTCAAGAAACATTCAGTACTTC
TRBD1 TRBJ2-6 . TRBV7-9 CASSGRDRGPGANVLTF TGTGCCAGCAGCGGACGAGACAGGGGGCCTGGGGCCAACGTCCTGACTTTC
TRBD1 TRBJ2-7 . TRBV6-5 CASRTGTGSPYEQYF TGTGCCAGCAGAACGGGGACAGGGAGCCCCTACGAGCAGTACTTC